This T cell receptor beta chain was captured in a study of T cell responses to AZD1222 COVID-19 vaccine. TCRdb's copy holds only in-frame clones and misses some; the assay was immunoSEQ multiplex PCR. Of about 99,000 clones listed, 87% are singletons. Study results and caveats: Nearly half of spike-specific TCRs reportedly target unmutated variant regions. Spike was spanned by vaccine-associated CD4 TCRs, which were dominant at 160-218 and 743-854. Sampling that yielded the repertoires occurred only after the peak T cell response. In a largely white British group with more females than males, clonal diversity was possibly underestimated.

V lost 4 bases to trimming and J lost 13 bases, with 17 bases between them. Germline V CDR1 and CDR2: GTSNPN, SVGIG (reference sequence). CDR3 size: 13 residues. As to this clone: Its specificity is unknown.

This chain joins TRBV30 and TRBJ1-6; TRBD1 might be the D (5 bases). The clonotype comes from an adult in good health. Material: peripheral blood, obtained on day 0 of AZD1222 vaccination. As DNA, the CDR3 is TGTGCCTGGACCCTCTCGGGGGTAGCTCCCCTCCACTTT. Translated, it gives CAWTLSGVAPLHF.